The 23 T cell receptor beta chains presented below share a single source sample, sequenced in a study of blood T cell repertoires in COVID-19. Profiling relied on immunoSEQ multiplex PCR, and the TCRdb table lists in-frame clones only, not all of them. This table has around 280,000 clones, roughly 85% appearing once. Sequencing was performed on PBMCs or T cells enriched from blood (not recorded which). Source of these receptors: a woman between 40 and 50 years old who had recovered from COVID-19.

The chain recombines TRBV28 with TRBJ1-5, with D maybe TRBD1 (6 bases). CDR1 and CDR2 from the germline V gene are MDHEN and SYDVKM. The CDR3 has 16 amino acids. Between the trimmed V and J ends, which lost 7 bases and 4 bases, there was a span of 20 bases. Here the CDR3 reads CASILSQGRPNQPQHF. The CDR3 DNA is TGTGCCAGCATCCTATCCCAGGGGCGACCTAATCAGCCCCAGCATTTT.

The V call is TRBV28, the J call TRBJ2-1, with a weak D call TRBD2 (6 bases). CDR1 is MDHEN and CDR2 is SYDVKM in the germline V gene. The CDR3 consists of 14 residues. Trimming took 7 bases from V and 2 from J, leaving 12 bases between them. CDR3: CASTGGQAYNEQFF. CDR3 in DNA: TGTGCCAGCACCGGAGGGCAGGCCTACAATGAGCAGTTCTTC.

This clone was found a few times. The J gene is TRBJ2-5, the V gene TRBV6-2 or TRBV6-3; no reliable D call. Trimming shortened V by 0 bases and J by 1 base, and 6 bases separated the two germline ends. Per the germline V gene, CDR1 is MNHEY and CDR2 is SVGEGT. This CDR3 spans 14 amino acids. The CDR3 DNA follows: TGTGCCAGCAGTTACTCAGCAATCCAAGAGACCCAGTACTTC. Translating gives CASSYSAIQETQYF.

V gene TRBV7-2 combines with J gene TRBJ1-1; 10 nucleotides agree with TRBD1. This CDR3 spans 14 amino acids. Unmatched junction bases numbered 3, after V lost 5 bases and J lost 3 bases. The germline V gene has CDR1 SGHTA and CDR2 FQGNSA. The DNA of the CDR3 is TGTGCCAGCAGCCCGGGACAGGGGTACACTGAAGCTTTCTTT. Its translation: CASSPGQGYTEAFF.

The gene calls are TRBV9 and TRBJ2-1, with 7 nucleotides matching TRBD1. CDR1 and CDR2 from the germline V gene are SGDLS and YYNGEE. Trimming at V came to 0 bases and at J to 0 bases, leaving 9 bases not matched to a gene. CDR3 size: 18 residues. Here the CDR3 DNA reads TGTGCCAGCAGCGTAGGACAGGGAAAGGATATCTCCTACAATGAGCAGTTCTTC. Translated: CASSVGQGKDISYNEQFF.

V and J are TRBV19 and TRBJ1-5, with TRBD1 identical over 8 bases. Germline loops: CDR1 LNHDA, CDR2 SQIVND (reference sequence). This CDR3 is 19 amino acids long. The V segment lost 3 bases and the J segment 0 bases; nucleotides outside the gene matches: 13. CDR3 residues: CASSIVARRQGFSNQPQHF. As DNA, the CDR3 is TGTGCCAGTAGTATTGTGGCCCGGAGACAGGGGTTTAGCAATCAGCCCCAGCATTTT.

The chain employs TRBV7-2 and TRBJ2-2; 14 bases fit TRBD2. The CDR3 has 18 residues. CDR1 is SGHTA, CDR2 FQGNSA, per germline. V was pared by 4 bases and J by 6 bases, with 10 bases of the junction left unmatched. The chain's CDR3 is CASSSSVGLAGDAGELFF. The CDR3, as DNA: TGTGCCAGCAGCTCAAGCGTGGGACTAGCGGGAGATGCCGGGGAGCTGTTTTTT.

The CDR3 DNA sequence: TGTGCCAGCAGTCCTACAGGGTGGTACGAGCAGTACTTC. Protein sequence: CASSPTGWYEQYF. The chain joins TRBV5-6 to TRBJ2-7, with D maybe TRBD1 (6 bases). Trimming took 5 bases from V and 4 from J, leaving 13 bases between them. The germline gives CDR1 SGHDT, CDR2 YYEEEE. CDR3 size: 13 residues.

This clone occurred a few times. The gene calls are TRBV24-1 and TRBJ2-3; D is perhaps TRBD2 (6 bases). This CDR3 has 13 amino acids. Germline loops: CDR1 KGHDR, CDR2 SFDVKD. V lost 5 bases and J 1 base, leaving 6 bases between the germline ends. The CDR3 spells CATSAGGTDTQYF. The CDR3 DNA sequence: TGTGCCACCAGTGCGGGAGGCACAGATACGCAGTATTTT.

The chain links TRBV9 to TRBJ2-1; 9 bases fit TRBD2. The CDR3 runs to 15 residues. The J segment lost 8 bases and the V segment lost 3 bases, leaving 9 bases of the junction unmatched. CDR1 and CDR2 from the germline V gene are SGDLS and YYNGEE. DNA for the CDR3: TGTGCCAGCAGCGCTTTACCTAGCGGGAATGATGAGCAGTTCTTC. It translates to CASSALPSGNDEQFF.

The rearrangement links TRBV9 to TRBJ2-7, with 8 bases matching TRBD2. The CDR3 extends over 15 amino acids. CDR1 is SGDLS, CDR2 YYNGEE, per germline. The V segment lost 4 bases and the J segment 5 bases; nucleotides outside the gene matches: 11. The DNA for the CDR3 is TGTGCCAGCAGCCCGAAGCGGGAGTATTCCCACGAGCAGTACTTC. Residues: CASSPKREYSHEQYF.

The rearrangement uses TRBV7-8 and TRBJ2-7, with 8 positions matching TRBD2. CDR1 is SGHVS, CDR2 FQNEAQ, per germline. J was trimmed by 1 base and V by 5 bases; bases with no gene match: 10. The CDR3 sequence is 16 residues long. This chain's CDR3 is CASSPGLAGGSYEQYF. The CDR3 bases are TGTGCCAGCAGCCCCGGACTAGCTGGGGGATCCTACGAGCAGTACTTC.

The chain joins TRBV18 to TRBJ1-2; 7 positions match TRBD1. J lost 2 bases, V lost 5 bases, and 8 bases had no gene match. The V gene's germline CDR1 is KGHSH and CDR2 LQKENI. CDR3 length: 15 amino acids. Here the CDR3 DNA reads TGTGCCAGCTCAATAACGGGACAGACGAACTATGGCTACACCTTC. Its protein is CASSITGQTNYGYTF.

The genes are TRBV29-1 and TRBJ1-5; D call uncertain. This CDR3 is built from 13 residues. The V end lost 2 bases, the J end lost 4 bases, and 9 bases lay between the germline ends. Germline-derived CDR1 and CDR2 are SQVTM and ANQGSEA. CDR3 DNA: TGCAGCGTTGAAACGGGAGGGAATCAGCCCCAGCATTTT. Translated, it gives CSVETGGNQPQHF.

This clone showed up just a few times. The chain is built from TRBV23-1 and TRBJ2-6, with TRBD1 matching 7 bases. TRBV23-1 is identified as an open reading frame with a role that is uncertain. V shed 6 bases and J 3 bases; nucleotides not matched to a gene: 5. This CDR3 has 15 amino acids. The CDR3 DNA reads TGCGCCAGCAGATCGACAGGGTTTGGGGCCAACGTCCTGACTTTC. Residues: CASRSTGFGANVLTF.

V and J are TRBV7-3 and TRBJ2-7; TRBD2 agrees at 7 bases. CDR3 length: 14 residues. Trimming at V came to 5 bases and at J to 2 bases, leaving 6 bases not matched to a gene. The V gene's germline CDR1 is SGHTA and CDR2 FQGTGA. The CDR3 loop reads CASSPGLVTYEQYF. CDR3 DNA: TGTGCCAGCAGCCCCGGACTAGTAACCTACGAGCAGTACTTC.

The chain combines TRBV7-2 with TRBJ2-1, with 16 nucleotides matching TRBD2. Germline V gives CDR1 SGHTA, CDR2 FQGNSA. The ends lost 6 bases at V and 0 bases at J; junction bases unmatched: 8. This CDR3 is 19 amino acids long. The CDR3 DNA follows: TGTGCCAGCAGTTTCGGGACTAGCGGGAGGGGGAGCTCCTACAATGAGCAGTTCTTC. Translating gives CASSFGTSGRGSSYNEQFF.

The chain combines TRBV19 with TRBJ1-4; D is perhaps TRBD1 (5 bases). The CDR3 spans 13 residues. Trimming stripped 4 bases from V and 10 bases from J, with 13 bases between. CDR1 and CDR2 from the germline V gene are LNHDA and SQIVND (reference sequence). This CDR3 reads CASSSRALAKLFF. CDR3 DNA sequence: TGTGCCAGTAGTAGCAGGGCGCTCGCAAAACTGTTTTTT.

The chain recombines TRBV19 with TRBJ2-7; tentatively, D is TRBD2 (6 bases). The CDR3 runs to 14 residues. V shed 5 bases and J shed 2 bases, with 13 bases lying between them. Germline V gives CDR1 LNHDA, CDR2 SQIVND (reference sequence). The CDR3 bases are TGTGCCAGTAGTTGGGGGGAAGGGCCCTACGAGCAGTACTTC. The encoded protein is CASSWGEGPYEQYF.

This chain uses TRBV14 with TRBJ2-5; the D gene is possibly TRBD2 (5 bases). With 1 base removed from V and 5 bases from J, the gap between germline ends came to 14 bases. Germline V gene lookup returns CDR1 SGHDN and CDR2 FVKESK. This CDR3 contains 15 residues. The CDR3 is CASSQGLARGETQYF. In DNA form, the CDR3 reads TGTGCCAGCAGCCAAGGCCTCGCCCGAGGGGAGACCCAGTACTTC.

This clone was counted only a few times. The rearrangement uses TRBV6-5 and TRBJ1-6; the match to TRBD1 covers 8 bases. The CDR3 runs 14 residues. The junction had 6 bases not matched to a gene; V was cut back by 6 bases and J by 8 bases. Germline loops: CDR1 MNHEY, CDR2 SVGAGI. CDR3 coding DNA: TGTGCCAGCAGAGCGGACAGGGTGGATTCACCCCTCCACTTT. It encodes CASRADRVDSPLHF.

This rearrangement joins TRBV7-9 to TRBJ1-6, with D uncertain. The V gene's germline CDR1 is SEHNR and CDR2 FQNEAQ (reference sequence). CDR3 length: 12 amino acids. Trimming took 7 bases from V and 8 from J, leaving 9 bases between them. CDR3 loop: CASTPQDSPLHF. Written as DNA, the CDR3 is TGTGCCAGCACCCCCCAGGATTCACCCCTCCACTTT.

The V and J genes are TRBV7-2 and TRBJ2-5; maybe TRBD2 (6 bases). The CDR3 has 16 residues. Trimming left V 1 base short and J 5 bases short, with 17 bases between. The germline gives CDR1 SGHTA, CDR2 FQGNSA. This CDR3 reads CASSLGSGLAWETQYF. As DNA, the CDR3 is TGTGCCAGCAGCTTAGGGTCCGGTCTAGCGTGGGAGACCCAGTACTTC.